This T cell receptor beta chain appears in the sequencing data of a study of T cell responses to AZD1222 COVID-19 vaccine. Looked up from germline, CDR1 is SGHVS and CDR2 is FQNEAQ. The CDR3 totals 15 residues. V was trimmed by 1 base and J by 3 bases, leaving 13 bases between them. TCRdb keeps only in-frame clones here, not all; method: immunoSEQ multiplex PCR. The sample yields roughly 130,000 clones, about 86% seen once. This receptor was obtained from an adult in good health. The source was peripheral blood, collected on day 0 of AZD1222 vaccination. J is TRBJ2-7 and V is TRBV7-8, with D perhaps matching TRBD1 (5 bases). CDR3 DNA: TGTGCCAGCAGCTTAGTCAGGGTCCCAGGCTACGAGCAGTACTTC. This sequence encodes CASSLVRVPGYEQYF.